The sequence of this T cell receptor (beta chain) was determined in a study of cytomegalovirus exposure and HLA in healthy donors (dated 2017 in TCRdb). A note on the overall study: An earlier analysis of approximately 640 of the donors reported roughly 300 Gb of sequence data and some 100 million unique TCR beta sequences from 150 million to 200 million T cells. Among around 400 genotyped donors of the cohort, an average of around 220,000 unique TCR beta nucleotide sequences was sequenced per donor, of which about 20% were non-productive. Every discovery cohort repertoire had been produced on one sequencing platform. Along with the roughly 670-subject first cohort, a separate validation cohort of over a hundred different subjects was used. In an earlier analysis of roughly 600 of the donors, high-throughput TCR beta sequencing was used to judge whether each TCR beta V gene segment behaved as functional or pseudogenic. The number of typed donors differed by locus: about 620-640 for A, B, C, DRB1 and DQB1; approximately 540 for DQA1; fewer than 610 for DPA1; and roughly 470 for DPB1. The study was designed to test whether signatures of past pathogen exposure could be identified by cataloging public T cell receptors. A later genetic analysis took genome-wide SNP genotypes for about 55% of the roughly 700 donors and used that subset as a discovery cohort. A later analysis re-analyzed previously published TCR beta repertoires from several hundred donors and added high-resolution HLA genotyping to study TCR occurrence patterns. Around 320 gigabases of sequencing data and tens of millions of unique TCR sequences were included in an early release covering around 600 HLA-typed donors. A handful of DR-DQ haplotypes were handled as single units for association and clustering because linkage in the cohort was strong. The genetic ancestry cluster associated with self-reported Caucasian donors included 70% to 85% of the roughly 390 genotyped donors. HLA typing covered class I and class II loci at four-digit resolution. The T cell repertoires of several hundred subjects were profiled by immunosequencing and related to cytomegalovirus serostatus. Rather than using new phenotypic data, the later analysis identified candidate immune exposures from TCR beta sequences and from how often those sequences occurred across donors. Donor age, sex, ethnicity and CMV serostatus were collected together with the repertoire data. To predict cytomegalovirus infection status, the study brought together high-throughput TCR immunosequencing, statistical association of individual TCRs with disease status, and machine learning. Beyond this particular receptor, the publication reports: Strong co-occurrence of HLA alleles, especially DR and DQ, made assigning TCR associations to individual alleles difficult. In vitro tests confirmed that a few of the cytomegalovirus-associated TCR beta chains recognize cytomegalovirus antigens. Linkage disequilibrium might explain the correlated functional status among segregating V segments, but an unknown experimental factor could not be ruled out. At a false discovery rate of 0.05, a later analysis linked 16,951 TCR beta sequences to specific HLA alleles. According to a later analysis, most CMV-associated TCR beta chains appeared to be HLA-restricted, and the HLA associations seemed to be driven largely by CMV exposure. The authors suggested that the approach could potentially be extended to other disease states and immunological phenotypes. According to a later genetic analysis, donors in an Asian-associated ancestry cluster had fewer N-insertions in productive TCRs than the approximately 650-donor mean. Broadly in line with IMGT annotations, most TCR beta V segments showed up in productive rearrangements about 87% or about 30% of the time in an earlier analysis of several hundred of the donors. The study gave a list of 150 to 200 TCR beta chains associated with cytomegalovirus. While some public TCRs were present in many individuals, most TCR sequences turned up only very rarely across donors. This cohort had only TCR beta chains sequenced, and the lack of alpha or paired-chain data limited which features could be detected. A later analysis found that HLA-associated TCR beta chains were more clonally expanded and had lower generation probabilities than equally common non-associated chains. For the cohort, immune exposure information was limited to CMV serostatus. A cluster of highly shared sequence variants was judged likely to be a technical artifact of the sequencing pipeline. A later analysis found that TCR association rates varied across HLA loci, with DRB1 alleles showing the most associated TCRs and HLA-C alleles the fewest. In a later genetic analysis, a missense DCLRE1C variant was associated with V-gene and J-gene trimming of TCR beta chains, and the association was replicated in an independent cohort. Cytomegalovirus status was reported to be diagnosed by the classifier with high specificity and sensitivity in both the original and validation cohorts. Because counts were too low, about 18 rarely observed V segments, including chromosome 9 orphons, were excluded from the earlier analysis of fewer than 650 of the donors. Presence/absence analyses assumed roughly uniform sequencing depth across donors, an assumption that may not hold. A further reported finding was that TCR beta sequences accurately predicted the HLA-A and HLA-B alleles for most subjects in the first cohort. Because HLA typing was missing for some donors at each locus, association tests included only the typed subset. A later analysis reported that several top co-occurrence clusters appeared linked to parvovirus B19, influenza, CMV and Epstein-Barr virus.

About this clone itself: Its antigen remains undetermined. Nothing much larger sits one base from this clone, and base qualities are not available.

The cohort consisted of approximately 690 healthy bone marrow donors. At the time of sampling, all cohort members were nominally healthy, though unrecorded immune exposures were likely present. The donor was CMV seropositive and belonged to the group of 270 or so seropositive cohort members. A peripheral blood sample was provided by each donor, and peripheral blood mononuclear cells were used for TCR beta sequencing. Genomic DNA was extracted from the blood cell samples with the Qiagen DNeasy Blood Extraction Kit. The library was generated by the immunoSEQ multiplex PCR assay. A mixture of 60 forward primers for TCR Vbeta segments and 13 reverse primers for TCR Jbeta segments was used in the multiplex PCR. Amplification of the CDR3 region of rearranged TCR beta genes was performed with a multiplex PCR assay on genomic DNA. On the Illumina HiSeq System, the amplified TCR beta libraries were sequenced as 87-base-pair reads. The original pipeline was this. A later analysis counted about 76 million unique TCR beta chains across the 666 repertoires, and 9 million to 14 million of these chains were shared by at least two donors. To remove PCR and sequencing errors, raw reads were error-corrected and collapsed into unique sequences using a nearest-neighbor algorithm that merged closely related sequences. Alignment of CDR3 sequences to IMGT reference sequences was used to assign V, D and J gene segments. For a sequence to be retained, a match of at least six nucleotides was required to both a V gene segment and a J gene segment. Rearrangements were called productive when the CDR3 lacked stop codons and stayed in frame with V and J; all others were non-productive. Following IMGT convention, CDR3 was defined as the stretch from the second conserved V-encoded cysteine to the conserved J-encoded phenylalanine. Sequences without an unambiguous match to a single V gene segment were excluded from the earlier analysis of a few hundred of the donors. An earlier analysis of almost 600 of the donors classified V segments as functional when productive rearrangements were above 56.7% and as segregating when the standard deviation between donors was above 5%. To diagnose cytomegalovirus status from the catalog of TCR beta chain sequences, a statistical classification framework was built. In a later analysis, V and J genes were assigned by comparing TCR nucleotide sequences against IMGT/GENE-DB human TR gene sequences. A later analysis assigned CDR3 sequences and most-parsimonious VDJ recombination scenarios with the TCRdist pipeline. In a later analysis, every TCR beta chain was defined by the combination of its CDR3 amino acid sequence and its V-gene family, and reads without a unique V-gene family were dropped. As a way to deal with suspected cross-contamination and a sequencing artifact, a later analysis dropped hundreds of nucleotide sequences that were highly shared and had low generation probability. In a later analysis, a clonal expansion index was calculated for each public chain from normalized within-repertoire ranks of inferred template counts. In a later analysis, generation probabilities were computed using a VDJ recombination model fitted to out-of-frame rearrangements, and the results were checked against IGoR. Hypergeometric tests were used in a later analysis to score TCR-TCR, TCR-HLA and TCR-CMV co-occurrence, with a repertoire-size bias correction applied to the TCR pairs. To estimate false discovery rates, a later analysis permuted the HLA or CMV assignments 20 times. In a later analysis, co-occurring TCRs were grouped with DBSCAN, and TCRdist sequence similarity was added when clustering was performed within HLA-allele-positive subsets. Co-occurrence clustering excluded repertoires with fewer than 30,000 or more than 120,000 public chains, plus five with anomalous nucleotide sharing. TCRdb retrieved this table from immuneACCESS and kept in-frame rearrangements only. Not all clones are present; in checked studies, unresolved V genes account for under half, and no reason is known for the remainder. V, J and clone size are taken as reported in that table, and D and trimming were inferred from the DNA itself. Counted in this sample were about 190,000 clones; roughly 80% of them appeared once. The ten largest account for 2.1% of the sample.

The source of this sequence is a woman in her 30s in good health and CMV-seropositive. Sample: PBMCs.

The CDR3 sequence is CASSLGLAGPNEQFF. The DNA sequence follows: TGCGCCAGCAGCTTGGGGCTAGCGGGACCCAATGAGCAGTTCTTC. The V and J genes are TRBV5-1 and TRBJ2-1; TRBD2 lines up with 9 middle nucleotides. The junction shows trimming of 0 bases on V and 6 bases on J, and the gene matches do not reach 4 bases of it. Spanning cysteine to phenylalanine, the CDR3 consists of 15 amino acids. The DNA shown is the 45-base CDR3, in frame from base 1. CDR1 and CDR2 were assigned from the germline V gene as SGHRS and YFSETQ.